This T cell receptor (beta chain) was captured by sequencing in a study of technical replicates of blood from a few donors. Some clones are missing from TCRdb's copy, which holds only in-frame ones; the method was immunoSEQ multiplex PCR. Of tens of thousands of clones detected, about 95% appear once; the ten largest clones hold 0.35% to 0.45%. Germline V gene data show CDR1 as SGDLS and CDR2 as YYNGEE. CDR3 size: 15 residues. Unmatched junction bases numbered 9, after V lost 2 bases and J lost 8 bases. Specimen: T cells isolated from PBMCs. The chain couples TRBV9 to TRBJ1-4, with TRBD1 matching 7 bases. The receptor comes from a human donor in good health. The CDR3 coding sequence is TGTGCCAGCAGCGTTACAGGGGCTTCGGGGGAAAAACTGTTTTTT. Its protein is CASSVTGASGEKLFF.